Presented here are 28 T cell receptor beta chains from one specimen sequenced in a study of shared clonotypes between healthy human individuals. Sequencing used immunoSEQ multiplex PCR; TCRdb keeps in-frame clones, though not all of them. The table has around 180,000 clones, just under 95% seen once. The sample was naive CD4+ T cells sorted from blood. Specified subset: CD45RA+ positively selected. These receptor sequences come from a woman aged 25-40 years in good health.

This clone was detected only once. The rearrangement uses TRBV5-1 and TRBJ2-5; no definite D call. The end of the DNA aligns better with TRBJ2-7, so the J call may be wrong. Germline V gives CDR1 SGHRS, CDR2 YFSETQ. The CDR3 extends over 13 amino acids. In DNA, the CDR3 is TGCGCCAGCAGCTTGGACATGCTCTACGAGCAGTACTTC. It codes for CASSLDMLYEQYF.

This sequence joins TRBV7-3 and TRBJ2-7; 9 bases map to TRBD1. Trimming cost V 5 bases and J 6 bases; bases outside gene matches: 11. Germline CDR1 SGHTA, CDR2 FQGTGA. The CDR3 is 15 amino acids. The DNA of the CDR3 is TGTGCCAGCAGCCTAAGCGGGACAGGGTCGGGCGAGCAGTACTTC. It translates to CASSLSGTGSGEQYF.

The chain couples TRBV6-1 to TRBJ1-1; D ambiguous. Germline V gene lookup returns CDR1 MNHNS and CDR2 SASEGT. Trimming removed 5 bases at V and 0 bases at J, with 10 bases between. This CDR3 has 14 residues. CDR3 DNA: TGTGCCAGCAGTCACGACGATATGAACACTGAAGCTTTCTTT. Protein sequence: CASSHDDMNTEAFF.

The J gene is TRBJ1-1, the V gene TRBV28, with D possibly being TRBD1 (6 bases). Germline V gene lookup returns CDR1 MDHEN and CDR2 SYDVKM. With 3 bases removed from V and 2 bases from J, the gap between germline ends came to 10 bases. The CDR3 is 14 residues long. Written as DNA, the CDR3 is TGTGCCAGCAGTTTGGCGGGGGCCAACACTGAAGCTTTCTTT. Translating it yields CASSLAGANTEAFF.

The V gene is TRBV15, the J gene TRBJ2-5; TRBD1 agrees at 10 bases. The tail of the sequence fits TRBJ2-7 better, so the J call may be wrong. In germline, CDR1 is LNHNV, CDR2 YYDKDF (reference sequence). The CDR3 has 16 amino acids. The CDR3 region has the DNA TGTGCCACCAGCTCCCCCCCGGGACAGGGGTCTTACGAGCAGTACTTC. Protein: CATSSPPGQGSYEQYF.

The V gene is TRBV10-3, the J gene TRBJ1-2; D unclear. Germline CDR1 reads ENHRY; CDR2 reads SYGVKD. The CDR3 covers 12 residues. The V gene lost 2 bases and the J gene lost 3 bases, with 4 bases spanning the gap. In DNA form, the CDR3 reads TGTGCCATCAGTGAGCAGTACTATGGCTACACCTTC. This sequence encodes CAISEQYYGYTF.

DNA of the CDR3: TGTGCCAGCAGCTTGGTAAGGGGTGGCACTGAAGCTTTCTTT. Its protein product is CASSLVRGGTEAFF. The chain uses TRBV5-4 and TRBJ1-1; perhaps TRBD1 as D (5 bases). The ends were cut back, 0 bases at V and 4 bases at J, with 10 bases in the middle. Germline CDR1 reads SGHNT; CDR2 reads YYREEE (reference sequence). The CDR3 covers 14 residues. The variable domain in full, completed from reference TRBV5-4 and TRBJ1-1, reads ETGVTQSPTHLIKTRGQQVTLRCSSQSGHNTVSWYQQALGQGPQFIFQYYREEENGRGNFPPRFSGLQFPNYSSELNVNALELDDSALYLCASSLVRGGTEAFFGQGTRLTVV.

The chain has TRBV4-1 and TRBJ2-7; D perhaps matches TRBD2 (6 bases). The germline V and J ends were trimmed by 0 bases and 4 bases, with 13 bases remaining between them. This CDR3 region has 15 residues. CDR1 MGHRA and CDR2 YSYEKL come from the germline V gene. The CDR3 DNA is TGCGCCAGCAGCCAAGAGGGGCGGGACCTATACGAGCAGTACTTC. Protein sequence: CASSQEGRDLYEQYF.

This clone was counted a single time. This sequence joins TRBV5-1 and TRBJ2-7; tentative D call: TRBD2 (6 bases). V lost 2 bases and J 6 bases, leaving 18 bases between the germline ends. This CDR3 region has 15 residues. CDR1 is SGHRS and CDR2 is YFSETQ in the germline V gene. CDR3 protein: CASSLVAEIWGEQYF. The CDR3 coding sequence is TGCGCCAGCAGCTTAGTAGCGGAGATATGGGGCGAGCAGTACTTC.

J is TRBJ2-7 and V is TRBV18; tentative D call: TRBD2 (5 bases). CDR3 length: 12 amino acids. V dropped 3 bases and J dropped 5 bases, with 8 bases sitting between them. The germline CDR1 and CDR2 sequences are KGHSH and LQKENI. The CDR3 sequence is CASSPRGNEQYF. The CDR3 region has the DNA TGTGCCAGCTCACCTCGAGGGAACGAGCAGTACTTC.

The chain uses TRBV28 and TRBJ1-1; TRBD1 agrees at 8 bases. CDR1 and CDR2 (germline): MDHEN, SYDVKM. The J segment lost 5 bases and the V segment lost 3 bases, leaving 8 bases of the junction unmatched. The CDR3 covers 15 residues. This CDR3 is CASSFGGQGNTEAFF. In DNA, the CDR3 is TGTGCCAGCAGTTTTGGAGGACAGGGAAATACTGAAGCTTTCTTT.

This clone was seen only once. The V gene is TRBV5-1, the J gene TRBJ2-7; D might be TRBD2 (7 bases). Trimming took 4 bases from V and 2 from J, leaving 22 bases between them. CDR3 length: 17 amino acids. Germline-derived CDR1 and CDR2 are SGHRS and YFSETQ. The CDR3 DNA is TGCGCCAGCAGCGGTGGGGCTGGGGCGGGGGCGGCCTACGAGCAGTACTTC. Its protein product is CASSGGAGAGAAYEQYF.

As DNA, the CDR3 is TGTGCCAGCAGTGAATGGGCTGTGGGACCCTATGGCTACACCTTC. This gives the protein CASSEWAVGPYGYTF. The chain joins TRBV6-1 to TRBJ1-2, with a weak D call TRBD1 (5 bases). V was cut by 2 bases and J by 4 bases, with 14 bases left in between. The germline CDR1 and CDR2 sequences are MNHNS and SASEGT. The CDR3 totals 15 residues.

This clone was picked up a small number of times. Within the sample, other DNA sequences also encode this same CDR3. V usage is TRBV6-1 and J usage is TRBJ2-7; D is ambiguous. Germline CDR1 MNHNS, CDR2 SASEGT. The V end was cut by 3 bases, the J end by 2 bases, with 8 bases between. The CDR3 has 13 amino acids. The CDR3 DNA reads TGTGCCAGCAGTGAGGCTGGCCCCTACGAGCAGTACTTC. Translating gives CASSEAGPYEQYF.

The chain links TRBV19 to TRBJ2-7; 9 bases are a match to TRBD1. The germline V gene has CDR1 LNHDA and CDR2 SQIVND (reference sequence). The CDR3 is 13 residues long. V dropped 1 base and J dropped 6; count of bases not matched to a gene: 1. This CDR3 reads CASSIVTGGEQYF. CDR3 DNA sequence: TGTGCCAGTAGTATAGTGACAGGGGGCGAGCAGTACTTC.

The genes are TRBV27 and TRBJ1-1; the D gene is possibly TRBD1 (6 bases). CDR1 MNHEY and CDR2 SMNVEV come from the germline V gene (reference sequence). The V and J ends lost 6 bases and 0 bases respectively, with 11 bases between them. This CDR3 region has 14 residues. This chain's CDR3 is CASRNRVVNTEAFF. As DNA, the CDR3 is TGTGCCAGCAGAAACAGGGTAGTGAACACTGAAGCTTTCTTT.

This chain links TRBV10-3 with TRBJ2-5, with D possibly matching TRBD1 (6 bases). CDR1 and CDR2 (germline): ENHRY, SYGVKD. The V end was cut by 9 bases, the J end by 1 base, with 12 bases between. The CDR3 spans 13 residues. CDR3 protein: CAIADRSQETQYF. Written as DNA, the CDR3 is TGTGCCATAGCTGACAGGTCCCAAGAGACCCAGTACTTC.

The chain is built from TRBV28 and TRBJ2-1, with D possibly TRBD2 on 7 matching bases. The CDR3 extends over 15 amino acids. Germline V gene lookup returns CDR1 MDHEN and CDR2 SYDVKM. Trimming cost V 7 bases and J 13 bases, with 26 bases left between them. The CDR3 DNA reads as TGTGCCAGCATTAGGGGGGGCGACGGACGAGGAGAACAGTTCTTC. It codes for CASIRGGDGRGEQFF.

V usage is TRBV21-1 and J usage is TRBJ2-3. TRBV21-1 counts as a pseudogene. CDR3 length equals 19 residues. CDR3 in amino acids: CASSKLGGHQISSTDTQYF. CDR3 nucleotide sequence: TGTGCCAGCAGCAAACTCGGGGGACACCAAATTTCTAGCACAGATACGCAGTATTTT.

The gene calls are TRBV28 and TRBJ2-7; D might be TRBD2 (6 bases). CDR1 is MDHEN, CDR2 SYDVKM, per germline. The germline V and J ends were trimmed by 6 bases and 5 bases, with 11 bases remaining between them. CDR3 length: 12 residues. The CDR3, as DNA: TGTGCCAGCAGAGTTTCGGGGGACGAGCAGTACTTC. This codes for CASRVSGDEQYF.

Turning to this clone: The sample carries other DNA sequences with the same CDR3. The chain carries TRBV18 and TRBJ2-7, with D tentatively TRBD1 (5 bases). The CDR3 runs to 13 residues. Per germline, CDR1 KGHSH and CDR2 LQKENI. V was cut by 0 bases and J by 3 bases, with 6 bases left in between. The CDR3, as DNA: TGTGCCAGCTCACCACCGCAGGGCTACGAGCAGTACTTC. Amino acids: CASSPPQGYEQYF.

The chain joins TRBV6-1 to TRBJ2-7, with no clear D. Germline assignment: CDR1 MNHNS and CDR2 SASEGT. With 6 bases removed from V and 2 bases from J, the gap between germline ends came to 14 bases. The CDR3 is 14 residues long. The CDR3 sequence is CASSSNRVTYEQYF. CDR3 nucleotide sequence: TGTGCCAGCAGCTCCAATAGGGTGACCTACGAGCAGTACTTC.

V usage is TRBV6-6 and J usage is TRBJ1-4; D is undetermined. Trimming stripped 9 bases from V and 7 bases from J, with 12 bases between. Germline CDR1 reads MNHNY; CDR2 reads SVGAGI (reference sequence). The CDR3 runs to 12 residues. The CDR3 sequence: CAREEGSEKLFF. The CDR3 coding sequence is TGTGCCAGGGAAGAGGGAAGTGAAAAACTGTTTTTT.

This clone was seen just once. J is TRBJ2-3 and V is TRBV10-3, with 9 bases aligning to TRBD2. Germline V gene lookup returns CDR1 ENHRY and CDR2 SYGVKD. The CDR3 is made up of 18 amino acids. J gave up 1 base and V 4 bases, and 12 bases lay outside the gene matches. The DNA for the CDR3 is TGTGCCATCAGTGTCGAGCTAGCGGGATGGTCGGGCACAGATACGCAGTATTTT. Amino acids: CAISVELAGWSGTDTQYF.

This clone appeared a single time. This chain connects TRBV4-1 to TRBJ2-1, with D possibly TRBD1 on 6 matching bases. V was clipped by 1 base and J by 9 bases, with 16 bases between them. The CDR3 extends over 15 amino acids. Germline CDR1 is MGHRA and CDR2 is YSYEKL. This chain's CDR3 is CASSQALIGQSEQFF. For the CDR3, the DNA is TGCGCCAGCAGCCAAGCTCTTATAGGACAGTCTGAGCAGTTCTTC.

J is TRBJ2-5 and V is TRBV7-2, with 9 bases identical to TRBD2. V was clipped by 0 bases and J by 11 bases; unmatched bases: 4. CDR1 and CDR2 (germline): SGHTA, FQGNSA. The CDR3 covers 13 residues. The DNA for the CDR3 is TGTGCCAGCAGCTTAGCTCAGCGGGGGGAGCAGTACTTC. Its translation: CASSLAQRGEQYF. Full variable domain (rest looked up from reference TRBV7-2 and TRBJ2-5): GAGVSQSPSNKVTEKGKDVELRCDPISGHTALYWYRQSLGQGLEFLIYFQGNSAPDKSGLPSDRFSAERTGGSVSTLTIQRTQQEDSAVYLCASSLAQRGEQYFGPGTRLLVL.

The chain carries TRBV28 and TRBJ2-5; D is unresolved. CDR3 length equals 15 residues. From germline, CDR1 is MDHEN and CDR2 SYDVKM. Trimming shortened V by 6 bases and J by 1 base, and 15 bases separated the two germline ends. CDR3 DNA sequence: TGTGCCAGCAGCACAACACGGAACCCCCAAGAGACCCAGTACTTC. This sequence encodes CASSTTRNPQETQYF.

This sequence joins TRBV2 and TRBJ2-1; 8 nucleotides match TRBD2. Germline assignment: CDR1 SNHLY and CDR2 FYNNEI. CDR3 length: 15 amino acids. Trimming at V came to 3 bases and at J to 6 bases, leaving 7 bases not matched to a gene. CDR3 sequence reads: CASSEGLAGVNEQFF. The CDR3 DNA reads as TGTGCCAGCAGTGAGGGCCTAGCGGGCGTCAATGAGCAGTTCTTC.